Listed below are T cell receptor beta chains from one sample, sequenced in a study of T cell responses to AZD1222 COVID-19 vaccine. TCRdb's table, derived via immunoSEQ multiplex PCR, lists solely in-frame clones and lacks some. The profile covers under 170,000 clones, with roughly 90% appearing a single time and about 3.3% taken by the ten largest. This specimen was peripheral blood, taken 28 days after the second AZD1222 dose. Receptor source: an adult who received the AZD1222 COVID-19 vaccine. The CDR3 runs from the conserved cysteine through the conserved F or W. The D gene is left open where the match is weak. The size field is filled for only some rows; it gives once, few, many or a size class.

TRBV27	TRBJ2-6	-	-	TGTGCCAGCAGTATGGGACCTGCCTCTGGGGCCAACGTCCTGACTTTC	CASSMGPASGANVLTF
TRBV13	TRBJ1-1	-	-	TGTGCCAGCAGCGAACGGACGGTAAAGGGCACTGAAGCTTTCTTT	CASSERTVKGTEAFF
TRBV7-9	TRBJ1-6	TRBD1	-	TGTGCCAGCAGCCGAAACCCACTGGACAGGTCATCACCCCTCCACTTT	CASSRNPLDRSSPLHF
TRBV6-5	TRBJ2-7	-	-	TGTGCCAGCAGTTACGTGAGGGCCGGATCCTACGAGCAGTACTTC	CASSYVRAGSYEQYF
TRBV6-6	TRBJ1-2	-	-	TGTGCCAGCAGTTACTCGAGTGGGGGGGAATATGGCTACACCTTC	CASSYSSGGEYGYTF
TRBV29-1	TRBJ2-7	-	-	TGCAGCGTTGTTTCGGCGGGCTACGAGCAGTACTTC	CSVVSAGYEQYF
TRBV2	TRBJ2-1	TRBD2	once	TGTGCCAGCAGTGAGGGTGCGGGAGAATTGAACAATGAGCAGTTCTTC	CASSEGAGELNNEQFF
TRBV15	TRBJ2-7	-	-	TGTGCCACCAGCCACAAACCAGGGAGGGAGCAGTACTTC	CATSHKPGREQYF
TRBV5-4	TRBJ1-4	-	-	TGTGCCAGCAGCTTGAAAGGGGCTAATGAAAAACTGTTTTTT	CASSLKGANEKLFF
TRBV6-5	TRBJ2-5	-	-	TGTGCCAGCAGTTCGAGTTCGGAGACCCAGTACTTC	CASSSSSETQYF